The entry that follows covers one T cell receptor beta chain sequence. As yet, its antigen is unknown. Libraries were prepared by immunoSEQ multiplex PCR; TCRdb keeps only in-frame clonotypes and omits some of them. Of 75,000 to 85,000 clones listed, around 90% are singletons. This sample is part of a study of T cell responses to AZD1222 COVID-19 vaccine. The V end was cut by 0 bases, the J end by 7 bases, with 15 bases between. The CDR3 is 16 residues long. From germline, CDR1 is LGHNA and CDR2 YNFKEQ. Study-level points and caveats: Donors were chiefly white British, with a greater number of females, and clonal diversity was perhaps underestimated. CD4 TCRs covered the whole spike, strongest at regions 160-218 and 743-854. Repertoire samples came only from after the peak T cell response.

This receptor was taken from an adult who received the AZD1222 COVID-19 vaccine. The chain uses TRBV4-2 and TRBJ2-2; D is ambiguous. This sample comprised peripheral blood, obtained 28 days after the second AZD1222 dose. CDR3 loop: CASSQDRARVVGELFF. CDR3 in DNA: TGTGCCAGCAGCCAAGATCGGGCTAGGGTTGTCGGGGAGCTGTTTTTT.